These T cell receptor beta chains were read from a single sample in a study of blood T cells in healthy people across ages. MiXCR was run by TCRdb on the 5' RACE reads, yielding one entry per CDR3 protein. Counted here are 700,000 or so distinct CDR3 sequences, 20% to 25% occurring once; the ten biggest clones make up approximately 20%. Specimen: blood. The origin of the receptors is a man between 70 and 80 years old in good health. Both conserved end residues are part of each CDR3. Each record gives: J gene, V gene, D gene, clone size, CDR3 DNA, CDR3 protein. A D gene is named only where the DNA matches it firmly. Clone size is not always given. Where it is, it says once, few, many or a class for expanded clones.

>TRBJ2-5|TRBV14|TRBD1|.
TGTGCCAGCAGCCGCGACAGGGGGTCAGCGGGCTACCAAGAGACCCAGTACTTC
CASSRDRGSAGYQETQYF
>TRBJ1-2|TRBV3-1|TRBD1|few
TGTGCCAGCAGCCAAGATGGGTCGGGAGACAGGGCTGACTACACCTTC
CASSQDGSGDRADYTF
>TRBJ2-3|TRBV6-5|.|many
TGTGCCAGCAGCAACGTCGAGTATACGCAGTATTTT
CASSNVEYTQYF
>TRBJ2-1|TRBV14|TRBD2|.
TGTGCCAGCAGCCTTCGGACTAGCGGGAGAGCAAAACAGTTCTTC
CASSLRTSGRAKQFF
>TRBJ2-1|TRBV4-1|TRBD2|many
TGCGCCAGCAGCCAAGGGGGACTAGTAGGCAATGAGCAGTTCTTC
CASSQGGLVGNEQFF
>TRBJ1-5|TRBV5-1|TRBD1|.
TGCGCCAGCAGTATAGGAGGGGGCCGGGATCAGCCCCAGCATTTT
CASSIGGGRDQPQHF
>TRBJ2-1|TRBV2|TRBD2|.
TGTGCCAGCAGTGAAGCTTCACTAGCGGGGAAGAGGAATGAGCAGTTCTTC
CASSEASLAGKRNEQFF
>TRBJ2-3|TRBV5-1|TRBD2|.
TGCGCCAGCAGCCGCTGGACTAGCGGGAGGCGAGCAGATACGCAGTATTTT
CASSRWTSGRRADTQYF
>TRBJ2-3|TRBV2|TRBD2|.
TGTGCCAGCAGTGAATGGGGTAGCGGGGGGGCCGTTACGCAGTATTTT
CASSEWGSGGAVTQYF
>TRBJ1-6|TRBV29-1|.|.
TGCAGCGTAGGACACACACGTAATTCACCCCTCCACTTT
CSVGHTRNSPLHF
>TRBJ1-3|TRBV25-1|.|.
TGTGCCAGCAGTGGACGGGGATACACCATATATTTT
CASSGRGYTIYF
>TRBJ2-7|TRBV7-9|.|.
TGTGCCAGCAGCTACATAGGGGTGTACGAGCAGTACTTC
CASSYIGVYEQYF
>TRBJ2-5|TRBV20-1|.|.
TGCAGTGCTTTGTGGGCCCTTCAAGAGACCCAGTACTTC
CSALWALQETQYF
>TRBJ2-1|TRBV7-3|.|few
TGTGCCAGCAGCTTGTTCCCTTCGGATGACAATGAGCAGTTCTTC
CASSLFPSDDNEQFF
>TRBJ1-1|TRBV5-1|.|few
TGCGCCAGCAGCTCGGAGGTATCCATGAACACTGAAGCTTTCTTT
CASSSEVSMNTEAFF
>TRBJ2-1|TRBV20-1|.|.
TGCAGTGCTAGGGGCCAGATGACGGATGAGCGGTTCTTC
CSARGQMTDERFF
>TRBJ2-5|TRBV27|TRBD1|few
TGTGCCAGCAGTTTAAGGGGACAGGGGATTTGGGAGACCCAGTACTTC
CASSLRGQGIWETQYF
>TRBJ1-2|TRBV4-3|.|few
TGCGCCAGCAGCCAAGATTCCGGGAGCCCTACCTATGGCTACACCTTC
CASSQDSGSPTYGYTF
>TRBJ2-1|TRBV7-3|.|.
TGTGCCAGCAGCTTATCCCCTGACGACAATGAGCAGTTCTTC
CASSLSPDDNEQFF
>TRBJ2-5|TRBV29-1|.|.
TGCAGCGTTGTGCGGCGGACCCAAGAGACCCAGTACTTT
CSVVRRTQETQYF
>TRBJ1-1|TRBV12-3/TRBV12-4|.|few
TGTGCCAGCAGGCTAGCCATGGGGGACACTGAAGCTTTCTTT
CASRLAMGDTEAFF
>TRBJ2-5|TRBV7-2|TRBD2|.
TGTGCCAGCAGCTTAGTTGGGGGGGTGTCGGAGACCCAGTACTTC
CASSLVGGVSETQYF
>TRBJ2-5|TRBV6-1|TRBD2|.
TGTGCCAGCAGCCGCGGGACTAGCGGGGGTCTAGAGACCCAGTACTTC
CASSRGTSGGLETQYF
>TRBJ2-3|TRBV10-3|.|few
TGTGCCATCAGTGGGCGGGGTGTGACAGATACGCAGTATTTT
CAISGRGVTDTQYF
>TRBJ2-3|TRBV30|.|.
TGTGCCTGGGGCTTGACCTCGGGCCCGCAGTATTTT
CAWGLTSGPQYF
>TRBJ2-5|TRBV11-2|.|.
TGTGCCAGCAGCTTAAGGTCACGGTTCCCAGAGACCCAGTACTTC
CASSLRSRFPETQYF
>TRBJ2-5|TRBV12-5|.|.
TGTGCTAGTGGTTTTCGAGAGACCCAGTACTTC
CASGFRETQYF
>TRBJ2-5|TRBV6-1|.|.
TGTGCCAGCAGTGAAAACAGCTTACAGACCCAGTACTTC
CASSENSLQTQYF
>TRBJ2-1|TRBV20-1|TRBD2|few
TGCAGTGCTAGATCCGGACTAGCGCCGTACAATGAGCAGTTCTTC
CSARSGLAPYNEQFF
>TRBJ2-1|TRBV12-3/TRBV12-4|TRBD2|.
TGTGCCAGCAGCCAAACAGGACTAGCGGGGAAAAATGAGCAGTTCTTC
CASSQTGLAGKNEQFF
>TRBJ2-1|TRBV18|TRBD1|.
TGTGCCAGCTCACCTCTGGGACAGGGCAATGAGCAGTTCTTC
CASSPLGQGNEQFF
>TRBJ2-3|TRBV29-1|.|.
TGCAGCGTTGCTAGTCCCGGCCCAGATACGCAGTATTTT
CSVASPGPDTQYF
>TRBJ2-5|TRBV12-3/TRBV12-4|.|few
TGTGCCAGCAGCCCCGCGACCCAAGAGACCCAGTACTTC
CASSPATQETQYF
>TRBJ2-2|TRBV4-1|.|few
TGCGCCACCGGCGGGGAGCCCCAGAACACCGGGGAGCTGTTTTTT
CATGGEPQNTGELFF
>TRBJ2-1|TRBV10-3|TRBD2|.
TGTGCCATCAGTGTACTAGCGGAAAGCTCCTACAATGAGCAGTTCTTC
CAISVLAESSYNEQFF
>TRBJ2-5|TRBV6-1|.|.
TGTGCCAGCAGTGAAGCGCTTCAGGGGGAGACCCAGTACTTC
CASSEALQGETQYF